The 8 T cell receptor beta chains below all came from one sample that was sequenced in a study of blood T cell repertoires in COVID-19. Measured with immunoSEQ multiplex PCR; TCRdb has only the in-frame clones, and not every one. Among more than 150,000 clones listed, roughly 84% were seen once. Sequencing input: peripheral blood. Source of these receptors: a man between 18 and 35 years old with active or convalescent COVID-19.

This clone showed up just a few times. V is TRBV5-1 and J is TRBJ2-5; D ambiguous. The CDR3 runs to 15 residues. Trimming took 4 bases from V and 5 from J, leaving 18 bases between them. Germline V gene data show CDR1 as SGHRS and CDR2 as YFSETQ. Here the CDR3 reads CASSRDLSRSETQYF. CDR3 coding DNA: TGCGCCAGCAGCCGCGACCTTTCTAGGTCCGAGACCCAGTACTTC.

This clone was seen only once. The chain recombines TRBV19 with TRBJ2-7; possibly TRBD1 for D (6 bases). Trimming shortened V by 2 bases and J by 3 bases, and 29 bases separated the two germline ends. The V gene's germline CDR1 is LNHDA and CDR2 SQIVND (reference sequence). The CDR3 totals 20 residues. The CDR3 here is CASSITLGARVGPTFYEQYF. Here the CDR3 DNA reads TGTGCCAGTAGTATAACGTTGGGGGCTAGGGTTGGCCCTACCTTCTACGAGCAGTACTTC. Full variable domain (missing parts from reference TRBV19 and TRBJ2-7): DGGITQSPKYLFRKEGQNVTLSCEQNLNHDAMYWYRQDPGQGLRLIYYSQIVNDFQKGDIAEGYSVSREKKESFPLTVTSAQKNPTAFYLCASSITLGARVGPTFYEQYFGPGTRLTVT.

The chain combines TRBV20-1 with TRBJ2-1, with 9 bases aligning to TRBD2. The CDR3 is 15 amino acids. J gave up 1 base and V 3 bases, and 4 bases lay outside the gene matches. Germline-derived CDR1 and CDR2 are DFQATT and SNEGSKA (reference sequence). The CDR3 loop is CSASASGISYNEQFF. CDR3 sequence (DNA): TGCAGTGCTAGTGCTAGCGGGATTTCCTACAATGAGCAGTTCTTC.

This clone has a single count. V and J are TRBV6-6 and TRBJ1-4; D is perhaps TRBD1 (5 bases). The CDR3 sequence is 16 residues long. The germline V gene encodes CDR1 MNHNY and CDR2 SVGAGI (reference sequence). Trimming removed 0 bases from V and 6 bases from J, with 14 bases in between. CDR3 coding DNA: TGTGCCAGCAGTTACTCGATCGACAGAGCAGATGAAAAACTGTTTTTT. This gives the protein CASSYSIDRADEKLFF.

The V call is TRBV19, the J call TRBJ2-2; 13 bases align to TRBD2. CDR1 is LNHDA and CDR2 is SQIVND in the germline V gene (reference sequence). The CDR3 contains 15 residues. The trim removed 6 bases at V and 6 bases at J, leaving 4 bases unmatched. CDR3 DNA: TGTGCCAGTAGAAGGACTAGCGGGAGTTCCGGGGAGCTGTTTTTT. This translates into CASRRTSGSSGELFF.

This rearrangement joins TRBV3-1 (or the pseudogene TRBV3-2) to TRBJ2-7; tentatively, D is TRBD1 (5 bases). Trimming cost V 2 bases and J 5 bases, with 10 bases left between them. Germline CDR1 and CDR2: LGHDT and YNNKEL (reference sequence). This CDR3 is built from 13 residues. CDR3 amino acids: CASSQSGFNEQYF. CDR3 in DNA: TGTGCCAGCAGCCAATCAGGGTTCAACGAGCAGTACTTC.

The V gene is TRBV5-4, the J gene TRBJ2-7; TRBD2 agrees at 9 bases. The V gene's germline CDR1 is SGHNT and CDR2 YYREEE (reference sequence). Unmatched junction bases numbered 4, after V lost 2 bases and J lost 4 bases. This CDR3 has 14 amino acids. The CDR3 DNA sequence: TGTGCCAGCAGCTTCGCGGGAGGGGGTTACGAGCAGTACTTC. Residues: CASSFAGGGYEQYF.

This chain uses TRBV6-5 with TRBJ2-2, with D tentatively TRBD2 (5 bases). Germline V CDR1 and CDR2: MNHEY, SVGAGI. The CDR3 sequence is 16 residues long. V dropped 4 bases and J dropped 6 bases, with 18 bases sitting between them. This CDR3 reads CASSSSIAGKPGELFF. The CDR3 coding sequence is TGTGCCAGCAGTTCCTCAATTGCGGGTAAACCCGGGGAGCTGTTTTTT.